Listed below are T cell receptor beta chains from one sample, sequenced in a study of blood T cell repertoires in COVID-19. Profiling relied on immunoSEQ multiplex PCR, and the TCRdb table lists in-frame clones only, not all of them. The data contain 150,000 to 200,000 clones, approximately 84% of them singletons. Material: peripheral blood. Receptor source: a human donor with acute or convalescent COVID-19. The donor label of this sample is uncertain. The conserved cysteine and the conserved F or W are not part of the CDR3 here. Each record gives: J gene, V gene, CDR3 protein.

j_call: TRBJ2-5
v_call: TRBV19
cdr3_aa: ASRMTGVEVETQY

j_call: TRBJ1-3
v_call: TRBV9
cdr3_aa: ASSGGGASGNTIY

j_call: TRBJ2-6
v_call: TRBV11-2
cdr3_aa: ASSRYTGTVSVLT

j_call: TRBJ2-7
v_call: TRBV12-3/TRBV12-4
cdr3_aa: ASSLNWSYEQY

j_call: TRBJ2-1
v_call: TRBV9
cdr3_aa: ASSPLAGVAYNEQF

j_call: TRBJ1-1
v_call: TRBV11-3
cdr3_aa: ASSLEGANTEAF

j_call: TRBJ2-5
v_call: TRBV5-1
cdr3_aa: ASSPGTSGGQETQY

j_call: TRBJ1-3
v_call: TRBV2
cdr3_aa: ASSGSVSGNTIY

j_call: TRBJ2-2
v_call: TRBV4-2
cdr3_aa: ASSPDGLAGDTGELF

j_call: TRBJ2-1
v_call: TRBV10-1
cdr3_aa: ASSTGRAGGYNEQF

j_call: TRBJ1-2
v_call: TRBV28
cdr3_aa: ASSLKAGTGGSSYT

j_call: TRBJ2-2
v_call: TRBV5-4
cdr3_aa: ASSLAGTGGASGELF

j_call: TRBJ2-3
v_call: TRBV19
cdr3_aa: ASSVGTADTQY

j_call: TRBJ2-1
v_call: TRBV29-1
cdr3_aa: SVGSTSGRGEQF

j_call: TRBJ1-2
v_call: TRBV6-5
cdr3_aa: ASTQGAYGYT

j_call: TRBJ2-5
v_call: TRBV18
cdr3_aa: ASSPRPGQPQETQY

j_call: TRBJ1-1
v_call: TRBV5-1
cdr3_aa: ASRGGRRTEAF

j_call: TRBJ1-4
v_call: TRBV7-9
cdr3_aa: ASSIGQGSNEKLF

j_call: TRBJ2-7
v_call: TRBV11-2
cdr3_aa: ASSLGGDRGSEQY

j_call: TRBJ2-7
v_call: TRBV30
cdr3_aa: AGDRGLYEQY

j_call: TRBJ2-5
v_call: TRBV29-1
cdr3_aa: SVAGGQGETQY

j_call: TRBJ2-7
v_call: TRBV10-2
cdr3_aa: ASTGLAGAYEQY

j_call: TRBJ2-3
v_call: TRBV11-2
cdr3_aa: ASSLSDSSTDTQY

j_call: TRBJ2-3
v_call: TRBV12-3/TRBV12-4
cdr3_aa: ASSLWGADTQY

j_call: TRBJ2-5
v_call: TRBV2
cdr3_aa: ASRPGLALETQY

j_call: TRBJ2-6
v_call: TRBV4-1
cdr3_aa: ASSQEFRNSGANVLT

j_call: TRBJ1-5
v_call: TRBV7-2
cdr3_aa: ASSLDRGGNQPQH

j_call: TRBJ2-5
v_call: TRBV18
cdr3_aa: ASSPGDARVQY

j_call: TRBJ2-3
v_call: TRBV7-3
cdr3_aa: ASSLKSGTSGKWTDTQY

j_call: TRBJ1-2
v_call: TRBV9
cdr3_aa: ASSVGQDYGYT

j_call: TRBJ2-6
v_call: TRBV5-1
cdr3_aa: ASSLSSGANVLT

j_call: TRBJ1-2
v_call: TRBV28
cdr3_aa: ASSLWGRYGYT

j_call: TRBJ2-7
v_call: TRBV29-1
cdr3_aa: SVLPDPGRIYEQY

j_call: TRBJ2-7
v_call: TRBV18
cdr3_aa: ASSPRGLAGEQY

j_call: TRBJ2-7
v_call: TRBV18
cdr3_aa: ASSPPAGGADEQY

j_call: TRBJ1-4
v_call: TRBV19
cdr3_aa: ASSTGTGSTNEKLF

j_call: TRBJ1-5
v_call: TRBV3-1/TRBV3-2
cdr3_aa: ASSRDTVQQPQH

j_call: TRBJ2-5
v_call: TRBV3-1/TRBV3-2
cdr3_aa: ASSPLAGGQETQY

j_call: TRBJ2-7
v_call: TRBV6-5
cdr3_aa: ASSYSTSPLYEQY

j_call: TRBJ1-1
v_call: TRBV5-5
cdr3_aa: ASSFALTEAF

j_call: TRBJ2-6
v_call: TRBV5-1
cdr3_aa: ASSPQLGSGANVLT

j_call: TRBJ2-3
v_call: TRBV5-5
cdr3_aa: ASSLAAADTQY

j_call: TRBJ1-4
v_call: TRBV5-4
cdr3_aa: ASSLRGTGTEKLF

j_call: TRBJ1-5
v_call: TRBV4-2
cdr3_aa: ASSQGAGDQPQH

j_call: TRBJ2-1
v_call: TRBV5-1
cdr3_aa: ASSGILAAGNEQF

j_call: TRBJ2-5
v_call: TRBV2
cdr3_aa: ASSERIGGAETQY

j_call: TRBJ2-3
v_call: TRBV19
cdr3_aa: ASSIDWRADTQY

j_call: TRBJ2-5
v_call: TRBV28
cdr3_aa: ASRSPSRGRQETQY

j_call: TRBJ1-3
v_call: TRBV7-2
cdr3_aa: ASSLGATGNTIY

j_call: TRBJ1-6
v_call: TRBV7-9
cdr3_aa: ASSADREASPLH

j_call: TRBJ2-7
v_call: TRBV5-1
cdr3_aa: ASSFGQGKSYEQY

j_call: TRBJ2-7
v_call: TRBV10-2
cdr3_aa: ASSEWDRSYEQY

j_call: TRBJ1-2
v_call: TRBV6-5
cdr3_aa: ASRPQGAVHGYT

j_call: TRBJ1-5
v_call: TRBV19
cdr3_aa: ASSIRPRRGAYSNQPQH

j_call: TRBJ1-2
v_call: TRBV28
cdr3_aa: ASKIQGRIDNYGYT

j_call: TRBJ1-2
v_call: TRBV5-4
cdr3_aa: ASSLEQGSGYGYT